This T cell receptor beta chain is drawn from a study of radiation and T cells in renal cell carcinoma. Findings of the study overall: Baseline intratumoral clonotype presence is unknown without pretreatment biopsies. In blood, top tumor clones expanded by 2 weeks, shrinking by 4.

Time point given: blood 2 weeks post-SBRT. Indicated treatment: 15 Gy SBRT to primary tumor, nephrectomy 4 weeks later. Serial blood draws occurred at baseline and 2 and 4 weeks post-SBRT. The tumor was a clear cell renal cell carcinoma. V was pared by 8 bases and J by 5 bases, with 15 bases between. Germline CDR1 and CDR2: MNHEY and SMNVEV (reference sequence). The length of the CDR3 is 14 residues. Data came from immunoSEQ multiplex PCR; TCRdb stores just in-frame clones and leaves some out. The sample has 150,000 to 190,000 clones, 87% seen once; the top ten hold over 10%. To note about this clone: Its antigen remains unknown.

This clonotype originated in a woman between 45 and 65 years old with renal cell carcinoma. This chain uses TRBV27 with TRBJ2-2; possibly TRBD2 for D (5 bases). Sequences were derived from blood, sampled from a patient whose treatment included radiotherapy and nephrectomy. The CDR3 sequence: CASRPGSRTGELFF. In nucleotides, the CDR3 is TGTGCCAGCCGCCCGGGGTCACGGACCGGGGAGCTGTTTTTT.